The subject of this entry is one T cell receptor (beta chain). The CDR3 length is 14 residues. Trimming removed 5 bases at V and 4 bases at J, with 12 bases between. Germline lookup yields CDR1 SGHTA and CDR2 FQGNSA. This sample stems from a study of blood T cell repertoires in COVID-19. Study-wide context: Acute and convalescent COVID-19 samples came from the United States, Italy and Spain. Nucleic acid was either cDNA or gDNA, and it came from T cells, B-cell-depleted T cells, or PBMCs.

In the original workflow: The authors estimated nucleated cell counts from reference gene primer amplification. Assay used: immunoSEQ multiplex PCR; TCRdb lists only in-frame clones, some missing. The V and J calls and clone size come from that table; D and trimming were worked out from the DNA. The sample carries around 60,000 clones, approximately 89% recorded once. V usage is TRBV7-2 and J usage is TRBJ1-3, with D unclear. This TCR came from a woman aged 55-69 years with active COVID-19. Material: peripheral blood. CDR3: CASSPPQTGNTIYF. In DNA form, the CDR3 reads TGTGCCAGCAGCCCCCCCCAGACAGGAAACACCATATATTTT. Full variable domain (missing parts from reference TRBV7-2 and TRBJ1-3): GAGVSQSPSNKVTEKGKDVELRCDPISGHTALYWYRQSLGQGLEFLIYFQGNSAPDKSGLPSDRFSAERTGGSVSTLTIQRTQQEDSAVYLCASSPPQTGNTIYFGEGSWLTVV.